The 19 T cell receptor beta chains below all came from one sample that was sequenced in a study of beta chain features in type 1 diabetes. Expressed TCRB transcripts were sequenced, since all the RNA that had been isolated was reverse transcribed. Profiled with immunoSEQ multiplex PCR; TCRdb holds only in-frame clones, not every one. This sample has more than 150,000 clones, with approximately 13% found just once. Sequencing input: central memory CD4+ T cells from blood. The origin of the receptors is a woman younger than 30 in good health.

V gene TRBV6-6 combines with J gene TRBJ2-1; 8 positions agree with TRBD2. Germline V lookup: CDR1 MNHNY, CDR2 SVGAGI (reference sequence). The CDR3 has 14 amino acids. V was clipped by 2 bases and J by 7 bases; unmatched bases: 4. In DNA, the CDR3 is TGTGCCAGCAGTTACAAGGGACTAGAGAATGAGCAGTTCTTC. Translation: CASSYKGLENEQFF.

The chain recombines TRBV7-9 with TRBJ2-5; D remains ambiguous. V was trimmed by 3 bases and J by 2 bases, leaving 7 bases between them. Per germline, CDR1 SEHNR and CDR2 FQNEAQ (reference sequence). The CDR3 has 13 amino acids. The CDR3 loop is CASSLRLQETQYF. The CDR3 DNA reads as TGTGCCAGCAGCTTGAGACTTCAAGAGACCCAGTACTTC.

The chain links TRBV30 to TRBJ1-3, with D perhaps TRBD1 (5 bases). V shed 5 bases and J shed 0 bases, with 8 bases lying between them. Germline V CDR1 and CDR2: GTSNPN, SVGIG (reference sequence). The CDR3 sequence is 13 residues long. Written as DNA, the CDR3 is TGTGCCTGGGACAGCAACTCTGGAAACACCATATATTTT. Translated: CAWDSNSGNTIYF. The whole variable domain, remainder taken from reference TRBV30 and TRBJ1-3, is SQTIHQWPATLVQPVGSPLSLECTVEGTSNPNLYWYRQAAGRGLQLLFYSVGIGQISSEVPQNLSASRPQDRQFILSSKKLLLSDSGFYLCAWDSNSGNTIYFGEGSWLTVV.

V and J are TRBV2 and TRBJ2-4, with D tentatively TRBD2 (6 bases). The CDR3 totals 14 residues. Germline loops: CDR1 SNHLY, CDR2 FYNNEI. Trimming took 4 bases from V and 9 from J, leaving 16 bases between them. CDR3 residues: CASSGRDLGVIQYF. Written as DNA, the CDR3 is TGTGCCAGCAGTGGGAGGGACCTAGGGGTCATTCAGTACTTC.

This clone was picked up many times. The CDR3 DNA sequence: TGTGCCAGCAGTTTGTGGATGACCGGGACTAGCGGGAGGATTGGGGTTTACAATGAGCAGTTCTTC. Translating it yields CASSLWMTGTSGRIGVYNEQFF. This chain connects TRBV27 to TRBJ2-1; TRBD2 agrees at 15 bases. Per germline, CDR1 MNHEY and CDR2 SMNVEV (reference sequence). The CDR3 extends over 22 amino acids. Trimming removed 3 bases from V and 4 bases from J; junction bases left unmatched: 19.

The chain carries TRBV19 and TRBJ2-3, with TRBD2 matching over 11 bases. The ends lost 5 bases at V and 8 bases at J; junction bases unmatched: 12. The CDR3 sequence is 16 residues long. Germline-derived CDR1 and CDR2 are LNHDA and SQIVND (reference sequence). This CDR3 reads CASSAILAGVERTQYF. The CDR3 coding sequence is TGTGCCAGTAGTGCTATACTAGCGGGAGTTGAACGTACGCAGTATTTT.

The chain couples TRBV4-3 to TRBJ2-2; D possibly corresponds to TRBD2 (6 bases). The CDR3 totals 17 residues. V was trimmed by 0 bases and J by 0 bases, leaving 11 bases between them. CDR1 and CDR2 (germline): LGHNA, YSLEER. DNA for the CDR3: TGCGCCAGCAGCCAAGAATTCGCGGGAACGAACACCGGGGAGCTGTTTTTT. Amino acids: CASSQEFAGTNTGELFF.

The V and J genes are TRBV30 and TRBJ1-5, with 10 positions matching TRBD1. V trimming: 2 bases; J trimming: 4 bases; junction bases outside the gene matches: 2. From germline, CDR1 is GTSNPN and CDR2 SVGIG (reference sequence). This CDR3 region has 14 residues. This chain's CDR3 is CAWSRDRGNQPQHF. The CDR3, as DNA: TGTGCCTGGAGTCGGGACAGGGGAAATCAGCCCCAGCATTTT.

The chain has TRBV25-1 and TRBJ2-3; 8 nucleotides align to TRBD1. Germline V CDR1 and CDR2: MGHDK, SYGVNS. The CDR3 extends over 15 amino acids. J gave up 3 bases and V 3 bases, and 5 bases lay outside the gene matches. The CDR3 is CASSDRTGQTDTQYF. CDR3 DNA sequence: TGTGCCAGCAGTGACCGGACAGGGCAGACAGATACGCAGTATTTT.

CDR3 bases: TGTGCCAGCAGTGATCTCTCCGGGAGAGGGATCAATGAGCAGTTCTTC. Translated: CASSDLSGRGINEQFF. This chain links TRBV6-4 with TRBJ2-1; D is perhaps TRBD2 (6 bases). This CDR3 is built from 16 residues. V was shortened by 3 bases and J by 6 bases, with 18 bases between the two germline ends. From germline, CDR1 is MRHNA and CDR2 SNTAGT.

This clone was recorded a few times. The chain has TRBV29-1 and TRBJ2-1; TRBD2 aligns across 11 bases. There are 14 residues in the CDR3. The J segment lost 6 bases and the V segment lost 4 bases, leaving 5 bases of the junction unmatched. Germline-derived CDR1 and CDR2 are SQVTM and ANQGSEA. CDR3 nucleotide sequence: TGCAGCGTTGTAGCGGGAGGGCGTGGCAATGAGCAGTTCTTC. Translating it yields CSVVAGGRGNEQFF.

This clone was recorded a few times. The V call is TRBV19, the J call TRBJ2-7; 7 bases match TRBD1. The CDR3 is 16 amino acids. In germline, CDR1 is LNHDA, CDR2 SQIVND (reference sequence). After removal of 4 bases from V and 4 bases from J, the junction contained 13 bases not matched to a gene. The CDR3 loop is CASSTSDQDRAYEQYF. The CDR3, as DNA: TGTGCCAGTAGTACCTCCGATCAAGACAGGGCGTACGAGCAGTACTTC.

This chain uses TRBV5-1 with TRBJ2-1, with TRBD2 as a possible D gene (6 bases). The V gene's germline CDR1 is SGHRS and CDR2 YFSETQ. V was shortened by 4 bases and J by 7 bases, with 18 bases between the two germline ends. The CDR3 totals 15 residues. The CDR3 protein is CASSPLGGGGNEQFF. CDR3 nucleotide sequence: TGCGCCAGCAGCCCCTTGGGGGGAGGAGGAAATGAGCAGTTCTTC.

The rearrangement links TRBV29-1 to TRBJ2-2; D possibly corresponds to TRBD1 (5 bases). Trimming shortened V by 4 bases and J by 6 bases, and 9 bases separated the two germline ends. Germline-derived CDR1 and CDR2 are SQVTM and ANQGSEA. The CDR3 is made up of 12 amino acids. For the CDR3, the DNA is TGCAGCGTTGGGGGCACCCCCGGGGAGCTGTTTTTT. Protein: CSVGGTPGELFF.

J is TRBJ1-2 and V is TRBV7-9; 9 nucleotides align to TRBD1. The CDR3 consists of 14 residues. CDR1 and CDR2 from the germline V gene are SEHNR and FQNEAQ (reference sequence). J gave up 2 bases and V 5 bases, and 3 bases lay outside the gene matches. CDR3 in DNA: TGTGCCAGCAGCGAACAGGGGGCGAACTATGGCTACACCTTC. It specifies CASSEQGANYGYTF.

This clone was counted a few times. CDR3 residues: CASSSDRGKGNEQFF. The DNA of the CDR3 is TGTGCCAGTAGCTCTGACAGGGGGAAGGGGAATGAGCAGTTCTTC. The chain couples TRBV19 to TRBJ2-1; 9 bases map to TRBD1. Trimming cost V 6 bases and J 7 bases; bases outside gene matches: 10. This CDR3 comprises 15 residues. Germline CDR1 LNHDA, CDR2 SQIVND (reference sequence).

This clone was observed a handful of times. This chain connects TRBV10-3 to TRBJ2-7; 10 nucleotides align to TRBD2. This CDR3 has 16 residues. Germline V gives CDR1 ENHRY, CDR2 SYGVKD. Trimming at V came to 0 bases and at J to 2 bases, leaving 4 bases not matched to a gene. The CDR3 is CAISESSGRATYEQYF. The CDR3 DNA reads TGTGCCATCAGTGAGTCAAGCGGGAGGGCGACCTACGAGCAGTACTTC.

This clone has only a few counts. V and J are TRBV15 and TRBJ2-1; D might be TRBD2 (6 bases). Trimming took off 0 bases at V and 10 bases at J, with 13 bases between the two ends. In germline, CDR1 is LNHNV, CDR2 YYDKDF (reference sequence). The CDR3 totals 14 residues. CDR3 DNA sequence: TGTGCCACCAGCAGAGATAGTGGGCGGGAAGAGCAGTTCTTC. It yields the protein CATSRDSGREEQFF. The entire variable domain, with the rest obtained from reference TRBV15 and TRBJ2-1, is as follows: DAMVIQNPRYQVTQFGKPVTLSCSQTLNHNVMYWYQQKSSQAPKLLFHYYDKDFNNEADTPDNFQSRRPNTSFCFLDIRSPGLGDTAMYLCATSRDSGREEQFFGPGTRLTVL.

V usage is TRBV10-3 and J usage is TRBJ2-3; TRBD1 might be the D (6 bases). This CDR3 spans 13 amino acids. Trimming shortened V by 4 bases and J by 7 bases, and 12 bases separated the two germline ends. The V gene's germline CDR1 is ENHRY and CDR2 SYGVKD. The CDR3 loop is CAISVTGQNTQYF. CDR3 nucleotide sequence: TGTGCCATCAGTGTTACGGGACAAAATACGCAGTATTTT.